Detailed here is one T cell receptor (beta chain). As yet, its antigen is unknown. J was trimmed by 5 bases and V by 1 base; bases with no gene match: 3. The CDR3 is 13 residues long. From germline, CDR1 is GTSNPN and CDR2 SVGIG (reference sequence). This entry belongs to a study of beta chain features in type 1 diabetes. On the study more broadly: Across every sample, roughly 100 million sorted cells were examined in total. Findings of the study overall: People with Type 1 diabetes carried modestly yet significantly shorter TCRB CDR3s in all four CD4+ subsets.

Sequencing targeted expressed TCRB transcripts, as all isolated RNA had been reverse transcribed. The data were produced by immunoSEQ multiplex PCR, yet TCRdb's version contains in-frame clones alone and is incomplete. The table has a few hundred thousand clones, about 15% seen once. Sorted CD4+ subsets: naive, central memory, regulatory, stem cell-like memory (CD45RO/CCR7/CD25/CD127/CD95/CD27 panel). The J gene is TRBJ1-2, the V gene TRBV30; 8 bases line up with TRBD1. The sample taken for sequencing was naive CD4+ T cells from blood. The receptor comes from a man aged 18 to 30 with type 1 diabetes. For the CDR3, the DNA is TGTGCCTGGAGTGGACAGGGGATTTATGGCTACACCTTC. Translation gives CAWSGQGIYGYTF.